These 9 T cell receptor beta chains were sequenced from one sample in a study of T cell responses to AZD1222 COVID-19 vaccine. Data came from immunoSEQ multiplex PCR; TCRdb stores just in-frame clones and leaves some out. This repertoire shows fewer than 150,000 clones, 85% to 95% found once; its top ten account for approximately 6.9%. This specimen was peripheral blood, taken 28 days after the second AZD1222 dose. The receptors were sampled from an adult who received the AZD1222 COVID-19 vaccine.

J is TRBJ1-2 and V is TRBV7-9, with D hard to call. V lost 1 base to trimming and J lost 5 bases, with 11 bases between them. There are 14 residues in the CDR3. Germline values: CDR1 SEHNR, CDR2 FQNEAQ (reference sequence). The CDR3 nucleotides are TGTGCCAGCAGCTTAGTAGTCGAGCCTTATGGCTACACCTTC. It specifies CASSLVVEPYGYTF.

The CDR3 DNA is TGTGCCAGCAGTTATGGGGGAACTAACTATGGCTACACCTTC. It codes for CASSYGGTNYGYTF. The rearrangement uses TRBV6-5 and TRBJ1-2; maybe TRBD1 (5 bases). Trimming left V 3 bases short and J 0 bases short, with 8 bases between. This CDR3 has 14 residues. Germline-derived CDR1 and CDR2 are MNHEY and SVGAGI.

The chain links TRBV7-8 to TRBJ1-1; perhaps TRBD1 as D (5 bases). V lost 9 bases to trimming and J lost 4 bases, with 18 bases between them. Germline V gene lookup returns CDR1 SGHVS and CDR2 FQNEAQ. The CDR3 spans 14 residues. CDR3 region: CASQGSRSGTEAFF. CDR3 bases: TGTGCCAGTCAGGGTTCGAGAAGTGGCACTGAAGCTTTCTTT.

This clone appeared a single time. The chain recombines TRBV10-3 with TRBJ1-5; D ambiguous. CDR1 is ENHRY, CDR2 SYGVKD, per germline. CDR3 size: 15 residues. V was shortened by 3 bases and J by 1 base, with 10 bases between the two germline ends. In DNA, the CDR3 is TGTGCCATCAGTGATCCCGGGGAGAGCAATCAGCCCCAGCATTTT. It is translated as CAISDPGESNQPQHF.

This clone was detected only once. The V gene is TRBV3-1 (or the pseudogene TRBV3-2), the J gene TRBJ1-2, with 9 bases matching TRBD1. Losses at the gene ends were 6 bases for V and 8 bases for J; bases not matched to a gene: 13. The CDR3 covers 15 residues. Germline values: CDR1 LGHDT, CDR2 YNNKEL (reference sequence). CDR3 sequence (DNA): TGTGCCAGCAGTCATATCCCGGGACAGGGATCCGGCTACACCTTC. The encoded protein is CASSHIPGQGSGYTF.

This chain connects TRBV27 to TRBJ2-7, with TRBD2 identical over 14 bases. The ends lost 2 bases at V and 3 bases at J; junction bases unmatched: 3. Looked up from germline, CDR1 is MNHEY and CDR2 is SMNVEV (reference sequence). CDR3 length equals 16 residues. Written as DNA, the CDR3 is TGTGCCAGCAGTTTAGGGGGACTAGCGGGGGACTACGAGCAGTACTTC. It is translated as CASSLGGLAGDYEQYF.

The gene calls are TRBV19 and TRBJ2-7; 7 bases match TRBD1. The V segment lost 4 bases and the J segment 4 bases; nucleotides outside the gene matches: 10. Germline V gene lookup returns CDR1 LNHDA and CDR2 SQIVND (reference sequence). The CDR3 length is 15 residues. The CDR3 coding sequence is TGTGCCAGTAGTACCTCGGCCGGGACAGCATACGAGCAGTACTTC. As protein: CASSTSAGTAYEQYF.

The chain is built from TRBV5-1 and TRBJ2-5; 8 bases are shared with TRBD2. The germline CDR1 and CDR2 sequences are SGHRS and YFSETQ. With 2 bases clipped from V and 3 bases from J, the junction kept 3 bases outside the gene matches. The CDR3 consists of 14 residues. CDR3 DNA sequence: TGCGCCAGCAGCTTACTAGCGGCTGAAGAGACCCAGTACTTC. This sequence encodes CASSLLAAEETQYF.

In this sample, this clone turned up once. V usage is TRBV7-3 and J usage is TRBJ1-6; no clear D gene. Trimming pared 4 bases from V and 11 bases from J, leaving 12 bases between. Germline CDR1 is SGHTA and CDR2 is FQGTGA. CDR3 length equals 13 residues. CDR3 residues: CASSSYINTPLHF. The CDR3 DNA is TGTGCCAGCAGCTCGTACATCAACACACCCCTCCACTTT. Full variable domain (remainder filled in from reference TRBV7-3 and TRBJ1-6): GAGVSQTPSNKVTEKGKYVELRCDPISGHTALYWYRQSLGQGPEFLIYFQGTGAADDSGLPNDRFFAVRPEGSVSTLKIQRTERGDSAVYLCASSSYINTPLHFGNGTRLTVT.